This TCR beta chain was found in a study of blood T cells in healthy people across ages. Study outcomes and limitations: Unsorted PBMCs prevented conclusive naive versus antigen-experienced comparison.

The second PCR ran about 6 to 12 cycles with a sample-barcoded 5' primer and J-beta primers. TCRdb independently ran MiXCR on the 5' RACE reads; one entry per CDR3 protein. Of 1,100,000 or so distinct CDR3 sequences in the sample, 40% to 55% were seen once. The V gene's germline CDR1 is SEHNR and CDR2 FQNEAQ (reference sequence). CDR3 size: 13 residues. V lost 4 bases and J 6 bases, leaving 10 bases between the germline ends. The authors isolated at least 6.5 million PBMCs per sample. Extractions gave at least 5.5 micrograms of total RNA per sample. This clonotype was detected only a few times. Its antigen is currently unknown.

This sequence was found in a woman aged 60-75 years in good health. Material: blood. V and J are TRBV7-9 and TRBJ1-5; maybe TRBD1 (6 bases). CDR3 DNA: TGTGCCAGCAGCTCCACAGGGCCTCAGCCCCAGCATTTT. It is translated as CASSSTGPQPQHF.